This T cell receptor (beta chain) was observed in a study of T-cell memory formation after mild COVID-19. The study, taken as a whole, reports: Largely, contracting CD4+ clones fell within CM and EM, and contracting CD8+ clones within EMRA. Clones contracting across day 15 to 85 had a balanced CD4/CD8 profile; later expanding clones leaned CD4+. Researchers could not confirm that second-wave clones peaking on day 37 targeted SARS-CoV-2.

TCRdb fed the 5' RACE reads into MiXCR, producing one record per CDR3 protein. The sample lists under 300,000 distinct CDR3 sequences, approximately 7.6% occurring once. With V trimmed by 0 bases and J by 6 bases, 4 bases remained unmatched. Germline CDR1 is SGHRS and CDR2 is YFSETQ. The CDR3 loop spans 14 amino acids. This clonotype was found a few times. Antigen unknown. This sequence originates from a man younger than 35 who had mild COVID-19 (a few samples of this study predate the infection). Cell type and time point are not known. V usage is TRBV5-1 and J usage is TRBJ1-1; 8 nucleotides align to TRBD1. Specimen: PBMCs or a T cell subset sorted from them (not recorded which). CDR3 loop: CASSLEQGDSEAFF. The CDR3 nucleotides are TGCGCCAGCAGCTTGGAACAGGGGGATTCTGAAGCTTTCTTT.